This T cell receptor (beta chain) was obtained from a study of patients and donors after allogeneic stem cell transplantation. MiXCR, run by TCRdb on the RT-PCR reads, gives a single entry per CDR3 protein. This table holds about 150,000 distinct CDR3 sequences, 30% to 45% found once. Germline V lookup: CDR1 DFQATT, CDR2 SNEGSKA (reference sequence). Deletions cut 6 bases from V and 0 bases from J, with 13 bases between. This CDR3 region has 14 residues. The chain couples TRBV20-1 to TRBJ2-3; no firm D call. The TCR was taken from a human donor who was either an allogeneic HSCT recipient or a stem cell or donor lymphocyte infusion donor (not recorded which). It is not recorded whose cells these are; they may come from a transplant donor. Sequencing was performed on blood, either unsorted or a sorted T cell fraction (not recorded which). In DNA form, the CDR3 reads TGCAGTGCGGGCCTCGTTGGCAGCACAGATACGCAGTATTTT. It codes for CSAGLVGSTDTQYF.